Listed below are T cell receptor beta chains from one sample, sequenced in a study of T cell responses to AZD1222 COVID-19 vaccine. Produced via immunoSEQ multiplex PCR; TCRdb's table is partial and in-frame only. This repertoire shows roughly 170,000 clones, about nine tenths found once; its top ten account for approximately 3%. Source: peripheral blood, taken on day 0 of AZD1222 vaccination. Source of these receptors: an adult in good health. Both conserved end residues are part of each CDR3. Fields, in order: clone size, D gene, J gene, V gene, CDR3 DNA, CDR3 protein. The D gene is left open where the match is weak. Size is stated for part of the rows, as once, few or many counts, or as a class when the clone is expanded.

NA	NA	TRBJ2-7	TRBV6-6	TGTGCCAGCAGAGGGGCGGGCGAGCAGTACTTC	CASRGAGEQYF
NA	TRBD1	TRBJ1-1	TRBV5-4	TGTGCCGGAAATACAGGGGGAATGAACACTGAAGCTTTCTTT	CAGNTGGMNTEAFF
NA	NA	TRBJ2-5	TRBV5-1	TGCGCCAGCAAGAGGGTGGTCGGAGCGAAAGAGACCCAGTACTTC	CASKRVVGAKETQYF
NA	NA	TRBJ2-2	TRBV5-4	TGTGCCGGAGAGGGAGGCACCGGGGAGCTGTTTTTT	CAGEGGTGELFF
NA	NA	TRBJ1-6	TRBV11-2	TGTGCCAGCAGCTTAGAGGGTATCGGGGTTCCACCCCTCCACTTT	CASSLEGIGVPPLHF
NA	NA	TRBJ2-3	TRBV5-4	TGTGCCAGCAGGACGGTGGGGTCCAGCACAGATACGCAGTATTTT	CASRTVGSSTDTQYF
once	TRBD2	TRBJ2-7	TRBV3-1/TRBV3-2	TGTGCCAGCAGCCAAAGGCCACTACTAGCGGGGGGGACCTACGAGCAGTACTTC	CASSQRPLLAGGTYEQYF
NA	TRBD2	TRBJ2-1	TRBV5-1	TGCGCCAGCAGCTTGGCCGGGACTAGCCCAAATGAGCAGTTCTTC	CASSLAGTSPNEQFF
NA	NA	TRBJ1-2	TRBV5-4	TGTGCCAGCAGCTTTGGATCTGCTAACTATGGCTACACCTTC	CASSFGSANYGYTF
NA	TRBD2	TRBJ2-3	TRBV15	TGTGCCACCAGCAGACCCGCCCAGCGGGAGACGCAGTATTTT	CATSRPAQRETQYF
NA	NA	TRBJ2-1	TRBV20-1	TGCAGTGCTAGTTTGGGACCCCGGGCGGCCGAGCAGTTCTTC	CSASLGPRAAEQFF
NA	TRBD2	TRBJ2-1	TRBV9	TGTGCCAGCAGCGTAGAGGCGGGGGGGTCCTACAATGAGCAGTTCTTC	CASSVEAGGSYNEQFF
NA	NA	TRBJ1-1	TRBV27	TGTGCCAGCAGTTTTCACCCATTAACTGAAGCTTTCTTT	CASSFHPLTEAFF
NA	TRBD1	TRBJ2-1	TRBV27	TGTGCCAGCCAACAGGGGGCCGATGAGCAGTTCTTC	CASQQGADEQFF
NA	TRBD1	TRBJ1-1	TRBV15	TGTGCCACCAGCACCGGGACAGGGGCCGGTGGGGGGAACACTGAAGCTTTCTTT	CATSTGTGAGGGNTEAFF
once	NA	TRBJ2-1	TRBV7-3	TGTGCCAGCAGCTTAACAGGAGCCAACAATGAGCAGTTCTTC	CASSLTGANNEQFF
NA	NA	TRBJ2-3	TRBV6-6	TGTGCCAGCAGTTCTGGGGCAGTCGATACGCAGTATTTT	CASSSGAVDTQYF
NA	NA	TRBJ2-4	TRBV27	TGTGCCAGCAGTTTAGGGGGGCCGGCGGGCAAAAACATTCAGTACTTC	CASSLGGPAGKNIQYF
NA	TRBD1	TRBJ1-2	TRBV5-4	TGTGCCAGCAGCACTCCGGGACAGGGCATTTATGGCTACACCTTC	CASSTPGQGIYGYTF
NA	NA	TRBJ2-7	TRBV4-1	TGCGCCAGCAGCGCGGTCCTGACCTACGAGCAGTACTTC	CASSAVLTYEQYF
few	NA	TRBJ2-7	TRBV2	TGTGCCAGCATCACAGCCCCTTCCTACGAGCAGTACTTC	CASITAPSYEQYF
few	TRBD1	TRBJ1-3	TRBV5-4	TGTGCCAGCAGCCCCGACAGGGGCGCACTGATAGGAAACACCATATATTTT	CASSPDRGALIGNTIYF
NA	NA	TRBJ1-6	TRBV4-2	TGTGCCAGCAGCCAAGGACAATATAATTCACCCCTCCACTTT	CASSQGQYNSPLHF
NA	TRBD1	TRBJ1-6	TRBV5-8	TGTGCCAGCAGCTTGGGTCAGGGGGCGACACCCCTCCACTTT	CASSLGQGATPLHF
NA	NA	TRBJ2-1	TRBV4-2	TGTGCCAGCAGCCAAGTGGCGGGGATCTCCTACAATGAGCAGTTCTTC	CASSQVAGISYNEQFF
NA	NA	TRBJ1-1	TRBV27	TGTGCCAGCAACCGGGTAGGGAACACTGAAGCTTTCTTT	CASNRVGNTEAFF
NA	NA	TRBJ2-1	TRBV25-1	TGTGCCAGCAGTGTCCCCTGGGGCGGGTACAATGAGCAGTTCTTC	CASSVPWGGYNEQFF
NA	NA	TRBJ2-3	TRBV6-4	TGTGCCAGCAGTGACTCGTACAGGAAAACAGATACGCAGTATTTT	CASSDSYRKTDTQYF
NA	NA	TRBJ2-2	TRBV5-1	TGCGCCAGCAGCCAGGCCCAGGGTTGGACCGGGGAGCTGTTTTTT	CASSQAQGWTGELFF
NA	NA	TRBJ2-5	TRBV7-2	TGTGCCAGCAGCTTAGCGCTTGGGGGCCAAGAGACCCAGTACTTC	CASSLALGGQETQYF
NA	NA	TRBJ1-5	TRBV27	TGTGCCAGCAGTTTATGGGGAGGCGGCAATCAGCCCCAGCATTTT	CASSLWGGGNQPQHF
NA	TRBD2	TRBJ2-7	TRBV7-2	TGTGCCAGCAGCGCCAGACTAGCGGGGGGGCGTTACGAGCAGTACTTC	CASSARLAGGRYEQYF
NA	NA	TRBJ1-5	TRBV6-6	TGTGCCAGCAGCTCCGGGGATAGCAATCAGCCCCAGCATTTT	CASSSGDSNQPQHF